This record covers a single T cell receptor (beta chain). Antigen unknown. This entry comes from a study of esophageal squamous cell carcinoma under preoperative chemotherapy. As for the study in general: Samples included peripheral blood T cells as well as tumor-infiltrating lymphocytes.

TCRdb redid the calling of the PCR reads with MiXCR, one entry per CDR3 protein. The repertoire holds roughly 12,000 distinct CDR3 sequences, almost 55% seen once, with over 15% in the top ten. Broader study findings: Tumor-infiltrating lymphocytes showed no significant post-chemotherapy TCR diversity increase, unlike peripheral T cells.

Specified time point: before preoperative PTX-NDP chemotherapy. Sampling took place from a patient given preoperative chemotherapy. The sequence derives from a human donor with esophageal squamous cell carcinoma. The donor label of this sample is uncertain.

For the CDR3, the DNA is TGTGCCAGCAGCGCCCTCCACAGGGGGCTTGACTACGAGCAGTACTTC. This encodes CASSALHRGLDYEQYF. The gene calls are TRBV7-8 and TRBJ2-5, with TRBD1 matching over 9 bases. The J call could be wrong; TRBJ2-7 is a better fit for the DNA end. There are 16 residues in the CDR3. CDR1 is SGHVS, CDR2 FQNEAQ, per germline.